The rows below give T cell receptor beta chains drawn from one sample of a study of OX40 agonist ivuxolimab in advanced cancers. Produced via immunoSEQ multiplex PCR; TCRdb's table is partial and in-frame only. Of 45,000 to 70,000 clones listed, around 88% are singletons. Source: CD4+ or CD8+ T cells sorted from blood, taken in a trial of the OX40 agonist ivuxolimab. These receptors all come from an adult with an advanced solid tumor such as melanoma, head and neck, liver or kidney cancer. The CDR3 runs from the conserved cysteine through the conserved F or W. The D gene is left open where the match is weak. Expanded clones are given a class, and other clones once, few, many or no size at all.

J	V	D	size	DNA	CDR3
TRBJ1-1	TRBV18	NA	few	TGTGCCAGCTCACATTCCGGGAACACTGAAGCTTTCTTT	CASSHSGNTEAFF
TRBJ1-3	TRBV6-5	NA	once	TGTGCCAGCAGTTCCCTATATTCGATAGGAGGAAACACCATATATTTT	CASSSLYSIGGNTIYF
TRBJ1-1	TRBV11-2	TRBD1	NA	TGTGCCAGCAGCTCCAGGGGGGGCACTGAAGCTTTCTTT	CASSSRGGTEAFF
TRBJ2-7	TRBV9	NA	NA	TGTGCCAGCAGCGTAGAGCAACAGCCCTACGAGCAGTACTTC	CASSVEQQPYEQYF
TRBJ2-7	TRBV7-9	NA	NA	TGTGCCAGCAGCTCCCCTAGGGGGGAGATCTACGAGCAGTACTTC	CASSSPRGEIYEQYF
TRBJ2-3	TRBV9	TRBD2	NA	TGTGCCAGCAGTTTCTCCGGGACTAGCGCTTTAGATACGCAGTATTTT	CASSFSGTSALDTQYF
TRBJ2-1	TRBV5-6	TRBD1	NA	TGTGCCAGCAGCTTACAGGGGAGCTCCTACAATGAGCAGTTCTTC	CASSLQGSSYNEQFF
TRBJ1-1	TRBV6-6	NA	NA	TGTGCCAGCAGTTACTCCGTCGCAGCGGGCACTGAAGCTTTCTTT	CASSYSVAAGTEAFF
TRBJ2-1	TRBV29-1	TRBD2	NA	TGCAGCGTTGTCGGTAGCGGGGGCGGGGGTGAGCAGTTCTTC	CSVVGSGGGGEQFF
TRBJ2-2	TRBV7-2	TRBD2	once	TGTGCCAGTCAGACTAGCGCGAACACCGGGGAGCTGTTTTTT	CASQTSANTGELFF
TRBJ1-1	TRBV5-8	TRBD1	few	TGTGCCAGCAGCTTAACAGGGGGTCGCGGCACTGAAGCTTTCTTT	CASSLTGGRGTEAFF
TRBJ1-1	TRBV6-1	NA	NA	TGTGCCAGCAGTGAACTGCACAGTTTGAACACTGAAGCTTTCTTT	CASSELHSLNTEAFF
TRBJ2-5	TRBV2	NA	NA	TGTGCCAGCTGCAGGGTGGCCCAAGAGACCCAGTACTTC	CASCRVAQETQYF
TRBJ1-6	TRBV5-4	NA	NA	TGTGCCAGCAGCCGACAGGATAATTCACCCCTCCACTTT	CASSRQDNSPLHF
TRBJ1-3	TRBV29-1	NA	NA	TGCAGCGTTGTGGCAGGGGCGAGCTCTGGAAACACCATATATTTT	CSVVAGASSGNTIYF
TRBJ2-7	TRBV6-1	TRBD1	NA	TGTGCCAGCAGTCCCTACAGGGGGCTGTACGAGCAGTACTTC	CASSPYRGLYEQYF
TRBJ1-1	TRBV28	NA	few	TGTGCCAGCAGCTTGGGGGGCCTAAAGAACCCTGAAGCTTTCTTT	CASSLGGLKNPEAFF
TRBJ2-7	TRBV6-1	TRBD2	NA	TGTGCCAGCCGACTAGCCGATTCCGGGGCCTACGAGCAGTACTTC	CASRLADSGAYEQYF
TRBJ1-4	TRBV25-1	TRBD1	NA	TGTGCCAGCAGCTCAGGGGGCCGGGAAAAACTGTTTTTT	CASSSGGREKLFF
TRBJ2-7	TRBV2	NA	NA	TGTGCCAGCAGTGATAAGGGAAGCTCCTACGAGCAGTACTTC	CASSDKGSSYEQYF
TRBJ2-2	TRBV28	NA	NA	TGTGCCAGCAACTCCGGGGGTAACACCGGGGAGCTGTTTTTT	CASNSGGNTGELFF
TRBJ2-7	TRBV6-1	NA	NA	TGTGCCAGCAACAGGGACCGGGCCTCCTACGAGCAGTACTTC	CASNRDRASYEQYF
TRBJ2-1	TRBV19	TRBD2	NA	TGTGCCAGTAGTCAGTCTAGCGGGAGCTACAATGAGCAGTTCTTC	CASSQSSGSYNEQFF
TRBJ2-1	TRBV19	TRBD1	NA	TGTGCCAGTACGGAACAGGGGGGCAATGAGCAGTTCTTC	CASTEQGGNEQFF
TRBJ2-1	TRBV5-5	NA	NA	TGTGCCAGCAGCCCGCGTCGGGACTTCTATGAGCAGTTCTTC	CASSPRRDFYEQFF
TRBJ1-1	TRBV10-3	TRBD1	NA	TGTGCCACTGGGGGGACAGGGGGAACTGAAGCTTTCTTT	CATGGTGGTEAFF
TRBJ2-7	TRBV6-5	TRBD2	NA	TGTGCCAGCAGTTACGTAGCGGGGGATAACTACGAGCAGTACTTC	CASSYVAGDNYEQYF
TRBJ1-5	TRBV19	NA	NA	TGTGCCAGTAGTATTGTATTCGGACCCAATCAGCCCCAGCATTTT	CASSIVFGPNQPQHF
TRBJ2-3	TRBV7-9	NA	NA	TGTGCCAGCAGCCCCGAGGAGGTTACGCAGTATTTT	CASSPEEVTQYF